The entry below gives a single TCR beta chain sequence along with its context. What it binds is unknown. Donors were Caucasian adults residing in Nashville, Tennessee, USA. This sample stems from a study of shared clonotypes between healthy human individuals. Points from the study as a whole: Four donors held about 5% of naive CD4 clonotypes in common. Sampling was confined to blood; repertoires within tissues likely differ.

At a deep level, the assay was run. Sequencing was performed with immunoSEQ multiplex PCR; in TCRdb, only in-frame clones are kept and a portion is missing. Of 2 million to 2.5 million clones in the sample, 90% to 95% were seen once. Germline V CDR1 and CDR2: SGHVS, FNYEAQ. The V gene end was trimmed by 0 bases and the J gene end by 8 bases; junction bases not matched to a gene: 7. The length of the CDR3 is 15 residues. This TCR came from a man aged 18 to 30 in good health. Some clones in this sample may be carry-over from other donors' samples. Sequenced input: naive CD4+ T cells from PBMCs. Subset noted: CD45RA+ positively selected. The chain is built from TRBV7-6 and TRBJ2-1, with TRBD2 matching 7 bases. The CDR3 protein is CASSLAWGGSDEQFF. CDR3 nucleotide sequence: TGTGCCAGCAGCTTAGCGTGGGGGGGGAGCGATGAGCAGTTCTTC.